Sequencing of this T cell receptor (beta chain) was carried out in a study of CD8 T cells in Susac syndrome. TCR beta from blood CD8+ and CD4+ T cells was sequenced. Healthy donors constituted the controls, which were matched for age and sex. Random hexamers were used to reverse transcribe the RNA input (about 0.45 to 1 ug). The CDR3 of TCR beta was amplified by immunoSEQ multiplex PCR across 54 Vbeta and 13 Jbeta. TCRdb processed the immunoSEQ multiplex PCR reads anew with MiXCR; each CDR3 protein has one entry. The sample includes about 160,000 distinct CDR3 sequences, 92% of them seen just once. Concerning this clonotype: Its antigen is unknown.

V gave up 2 bases and J gave up 2 bases, with 15 bases separating them. The germline gives CDR1 SQVTM, CDR2 ANQGSEA. The CDR3 contains 15 residues. General observations from the study: That the number of individuals in its TCR sequencing and HLA analysis was relatively small was acknowledged by the study.

Sequenced sample: CD4+ T cells from PBMCs. The J gene is TRBJ1-1, the V gene TRBV29-1, with D perhaps TRBD1 (5 bases). This clonotype originated in a human donor in good health. The DNA of the CDR3 is TGCAGCGTTGAATTTTCGGGGGGAGGAAACACTGAAGCTTTCTTT. Encoded protein: CSVEFSGGGNTEAFF.